These 31 T cell receptor beta chains were all obtained from the same sample, sequenced in a study of beta chain features in type 1 diabetes. Findings and caveats of the study: Moderate but significant shortening of TCRB CDR3s was recorded in all four CD4+ subsets from Type 1 diabetes patients.

Their specific antigens are unknown. Expressed TCRB transcripts were sequenced, since all the RNA that had been isolated was reverse transcribed. TCRdb's table, derived via immunoSEQ multiplex PCR, lists solely in-frame clones and lacks some. The sample records 600,000 to 700,000 clones, around 15% being singletons. The sequenced material came from naive CD4+ T cells from blood. These receptors originate from a man aged 18 to 29 with type 1 diabetes.

This clone was seen only a few times. The chain uses TRBV10-3 and TRBJ2-1, with D hard to call. CDR1 and CDR2 (germline): ENHRY, SYGVKD. Deletions cut 11 bases from V and 5 bases from J, with 16 bases between. This CDR3 is 13 amino acids long. DNA for the CDR3: TGTGCCGCACAGCGAGCTGGGAACAATGAGCAGTTCTTC. Translating it yields CAAQRAGNNEQFF.

V usage is TRBV6-1 and J usage is TRBJ1-4; D unresolved. This CDR3 is 15 amino acids long. Germline V CDR1 and CDR2: MNHNS, SASEGT. The V end lost 4 bases, the J end lost 8 bases, and 17 bases lay between the germline ends. CDR3 in DNA: TGTGCCAGCAGTGCCTCCTTCTCGCCTCGCGAAAAACTGTTTTTT. Amino acids: CASSASFSPREKLFF.

This clone was counted only a few times. The rearrangement links TRBV30 to TRBJ1-2; D not resolved. The CDR3 spans 13 residues. The ends were cut back, 0 bases at V and 3 bases at J, with 8 bases in the middle. CDR1 is GTSNPN and CDR2 is SVGIG in the germline V gene (reference sequence). The CDR3 reads CAWSVVDYYGYTF. CDR3 DNA sequence: TGTGCCTGGAGTGTAGTCGATTACTATGGCTACACCTTC.

The chain is built from TRBV29-1 and TRBJ1-1; tentatively, D is TRBD1 (5 bases). The CDR3 has 12 amino acids. Germline V gene sequence: CDR1 SQVTM, CDR2 ANQGSEA. V shed 7 bases and J shed 3 bases, with 12 bases lying between them. CDR3 residues: CSASQGYTEAFF. CDR3 coding DNA: TGCAGCGCCTCTCAGGGTTACACTGAAGCTTTCTTT.

In the case of this clone: The sample carries other DNA sequences with the same CDR3. V usage is TRBV18 and J usage is TRBJ1-5; no clear D. The germline CDR1 and CDR2 sequences are KGHSH and LQKENI. This CDR3 is 13 amino acids long. The V gene lost 1 base and the J gene lost 4 bases, with 5 bases spanning the gap. The CDR3 sequence is CASSPRENQPQHF. Here the CDR3 DNA reads TGTGCCAGCTCACCACGTGAGAATCAGCCCCAGCATTTT.

This chain connects TRBV7-9 to TRBJ1-2; no definite D call. Trimming removed 2 bases from V and 3 bases from J, with 7 bases in between. This CDR3 has 13 amino acids. The germline V gene encodes CDR1 SEHNR and CDR2 FQNEAQ (reference sequence). The CDR3 loop reads CASSLFEDYGYTF. In nucleotides, the CDR3 is TGTGCCAGCAGCTTATTCGAGGACTATGGCTACACCTTC.

This clone appeared a few times. This chain joins TRBV5-6 and TRBJ2-1, with D maybe TRBD2 (6 bases). This CDR3 contains 15 residues. The germline CDR1 and CDR2 sequences are SGHDT and YYEEEE. The ends were cut back, 2 bases at V and 8 bases at J, with 17 bases in the middle. The CDR3 DNA sequence: TGTGCCAGCAGCTTCGGCGGGGTCAATGCGTATGAGCAGTTCTTC. It specifies CASSFGGVNAYEQFF.

The V gene is TRBV6-6, the J gene TRBJ2-3, with 7 bases aligning to TRBD2. Germline CDR1 is MNHNY and CDR2 is SVGAGI (reference sequence). There are 16 residues in the CDR3. The junction had 7 bases not matched to a gene; V was cut back by 0 bases and J by 4 bases. CDR3 nucleotides: TGTGCCAGCAGTTACTCGACTAGCCTGGGAGCAGATACGCAGTATTTT. Protein product: CASSYSTSLGADTQYF.

This clone was counted between two and nine times. J is TRBJ2-7 and V is TRBV18, with D possibly matching TRBD1 (5 bases). The CDR3 has 14 amino acids. In germline, CDR1 is KGHSH, CDR2 LQKENI. The V and J ends lost 5 bases and 2 bases respectively, with 13 bases between them. For the CDR3, the DNA is TGTGCCAGCTCAGACAGAAACCTCCCCTACGAGCAGTACTTC. Its translation is CASSDRNLPYEQYF.

The sample holds a few counts of this clone. The rearrangement links TRBV27 to TRBJ1-1; D unresolved. Trimming shortened V by 5 bases and J by 10 bases, and 14 bases separated the two germline ends. The CDR3 runs 12 residues. CDR1 is MNHEY, CDR2 SMNVEV, per germline (reference sequence). CDR3 residues: CASSGLIGLAFF. CDR3 nucleotides: TGTGCCAGCAGTGGGCTAATCGGGCTAGCTTTCTTT.

The chain couples TRBV4-1 to TRBJ2-3; D perhaps matches TRBD1 (5 bases). CDR3 size: 18 residues. Germline V gene lookup returns CDR1 MGHRA and CDR2 YSYEKL. V shed 1 base and J shed 2 bases, with 19 bases lying between them. The CDR3 region has the DNA TGCGCCAGCAGCCAAGTCAGGGCAGAGACGATTTTCACAGATACGCAGTATTTT. Translation gives CASSQVRAETIFTDTQYF.

The chain recombines TRBV5-4 with TRBJ2-3; 9 positions agree with TRBD2. J gave up 5 bases and V 4 bases, and 8 bases lay outside the gene matches. CDR1 and CDR2 from the germline V gene are SGHNT and YYREEE (reference sequence). This CDR3 has 15 residues. This chain's CDR3 is CASSEGLAGIDTQYF. The CDR3 bases are TGTGCCAGCAGCGAGGGACTAGCAGGGATAGATACGCAGTATTTT. Using reference TRBV5-4 and TRBJ2-3 for the parts outside the CDR3, the full variable domain is ETGVTQSPTHLIKTRGQQVTLRCSSQSGHNTVSWYQQALGQGPQFIFQYYREEENGRGNFPPRFSGLQFPNYSSELNVNALELDDSALYLCASSEGLAGIDTQYFGPGTRLTVL.

This chain joins TRBV30 and TRBJ2-3; D not certain. The CDR3 covers 14 residues. V was cut by 4 bases and J by 8 bases, with 19 bases left in between. Per the germline V gene, CDR1 is GTSNPN and CDR2 is SVGIG (reference sequence). The CDR3 reads CAWNLDSYLSTQYF. As DNA, the CDR3 is TGTGCCTGGAACCTCGACTCCTACTTAAGTACGCAGTATTTT.

The V gene is TRBV30, the J gene TRBJ1-3; D possibly corresponds to TRBD1 (5 bases). The length of the CDR3 is 15 residues. The germline CDR1 and CDR2 sequences are GTSNPN and SVGIG (reference sequence). V was cut by 0 bases and J by 2 bases, with 11 bases left in between. The CDR3 loop reads CAWSVGVWTGNTIYF. The CDR3 nucleotides read TGTGCCTGGAGTGTAGGGGTTTGGACTGGAAACACCATATATTTT.

Only a few counts were recorded for this clone. The chain carries TRBV7-2 and TRBJ2-3; 8 bases line up with TRBD1. This CDR3 spans 16 amino acids. V dropped 2 bases and J dropped 2; count of bases not matched to a gene: 6. In germline, CDR1 is SGHTA, CDR2 FQGNSA. CDR3 sequence: CASSLRTGPATDTQYF. As DNA, the CDR3 is TGTGCCAGCAGCTTACGGACAGGGCCCGCCACAGATACGCAGTATTTT.

Only a few counts were recorded for this clone. The chain links TRBV18 to TRBJ2-3; TRBD1 aligns across 9 bases. With V trimmed by 8 bases and J by 3 bases, 6 bases remained unmatched. This CDR3 is 14 amino acids long. The V gene's germline CDR1 is KGHSH and CDR2 LQKENI. The CDR3 here is CASPRTGETDTQYF. Written as DNA, the CDR3 is TGTGCCAGCCCCAGGACAGGGGAGACAGATACGCAGTATTTT.

This clone was seen a few times. The rearrangement joins TRBV30 to TRBJ2-5; 13 nucleotides align to TRBD2. This CDR3 has 15 amino acids. Germline V gene sequence: CDR1 GTSNPN, CDR2 SVGIG (reference sequence). With V trimmed by 2 bases and J by 5 bases, 5 bases remained unmatched. The CDR3 nucleotides are TGTGCCTGGAGTACTAGCGGGGGGGGCCGGGAGACCCAGTACTTC. This codes for CAWSTSGGGRETQYF.

This clone was found once. The chain uses TRBV4-1 and TRBJ1-5; 8 positions match TRBD1. Germline V lookup: CDR1 MGHRA, CDR2 YSYEKL. The CDR3 is 17 residues long. After removal of 2 bases from V and 6 bases from J, the junction contained 12 bases not matched to a gene. The CDR3 loop reads CASSQFAGTGNGQPQHF. The CDR3 DNA reads as TGCGCCAGCAGCCAATTTGCTGGGACAGGTAATGGTCAGCCCCAGCATTTT.

This clone was detected only a few times. The V and J genes are TRBV5-1 and TRBJ2-5; D is ambiguous. The length of the CDR3 is 11 residues. Trimming removed 6 bases at V and 5 bases at J, with 8 bases between. CDR1 and CDR2 (germline): SGHRS, YFSETQ. The CDR3 protein is CASTLEETQYF. CDR3 in DNA: TGCGCCAGCACCCTGGAGGAGACCCAGTACTTC.

This clone was picked up a small number of times. V gene TRBV4-1 combines with J gene TRBJ2-7; 9 nucleotides line up with TRBD1. CDR3 size: 16 residues. Trimming removed 8 bases from V and 5 bases from J; junction bases left unmatched: 16. CDR1 is MGHRA and CDR2 is YSYEKL in the germline V gene. CDR3 sequence (DNA): TGCGCCAGCTTGAAGGGGCGTTGGGACAGGGACCACGAGCAGTACTTC. Translated: CASLKGRWDRDHEQYF.

The chain combines TRBV14 with TRBJ2-5, with TRBD2 as a possible D gene (6 bases). This CDR3 contains 13 residues. V shed 2 bases and J shed 9 bases, with 13 bases lying between them. Germline values: CDR1 SGHDN, CDR2 FVKESK. CDR3 DNA sequence: TGTGCCAGCAGCCAAACTCCGCCGGGGGCCCAGTACTTC. Its translation is CASSQTPPGAQYF.

This clone has only a few counts. The CDR3 DNA sequence: TGTGCCAGCAGCTTAGCTGCTGTGGAGACCCAGTACTTC. Its translation is CASSLAAVETQYF. This chain uses TRBV7-9 with TRBJ2-5; the D is unclear. CDR1 is SEHNR, CDR2 FQNEAQ, per germline (reference sequence). Trimming left V 0 bases short and J 5 bases short, with 7 bases between. The CDR3 is made up of 13 amino acids.

The sample holds a few counts of this clone. The chain couples TRBV5-6 to TRBJ2-1, with 9 bases aligning to TRBD1. CDR1 is SGHDT, CDR2 YYEEEE, per germline. The CDR3 spans 15 residues. Losses at the gene ends were 4 bases for V and 7 bases for J; bases not matched to a gene: 9. CDR3 in amino acids: CASSGRTGDGNEQFF. CDR3 nucleotides: TGTGCCAGCAGCGGTAGGACAGGGGACGGAAATGAGCAGTTCTTC.

To note about this clone: The sample holds other DNA sequences that translate to the same CDR3. V gene TRBV9 combines with J gene TRBJ2-5; D tentatively reads TRBD1 or TRBD2 (5 bases each). The CDR3 is made up of 14 amino acids. In germline, CDR1 is SGDLS, CDR2 YYNGEE. Deletions cut 2 bases from V and 3 bases from J, with 11 bases between. As DNA, the CDR3 is TGTGCCAGCAGCGTCGGGACCGGAAAAGAGACCCAGTACTTC. Amino acid sequence: CASSVGTGKETQYF.

V usage is TRBV29-1 and J usage is TRBJ1-2; 11 bases fit TRBD1. V lost 7 bases and J lost 6; bases outside the gene matches: 4. Germline V gene data show CDR1 as SQVTM and CDR2 as ANQGSEA. The CDR3 runs 12 residues. The DNA of the CDR3 is TGCAGCGCCGGGGACAGGGGGAATGGCTACACCTTC. Residues: CSAGDRGNGYTF.

This clone was detected a few times. The chain couples TRBV5-1 to TRBJ2-3; D gene ambiguous. The germline CDR1 and CDR2 sequences are SGHRS and YFSETQ. CDR3 length: 15 amino acids. The ends were cut back, 0 bases at V and 4 bases at J, with 12 bases in the middle. CDR3 DNA sequence: TGCGCCAGCAGCTTGGCCGGCAGGCGGCCAGATACGCAGTATTTT. Translation: CASSLAGRRPDTQYF.

The J gene is TRBJ2-7, the V gene TRBV13, with TRBD2 matching 12 bases. The CDR3 is 15 residues long. The ends lost 5 bases at V and 5 bases at J; junction bases unmatched: 7. Germline V lookup: CDR1 PRHDT, CDR2 FYEKMQ (reference sequence). The CDR3 region is CASSRLAGGLDEQYF. CDR3 in DNA: TGTGCCAGCAGCCGTCTAGCGGGGGGGCTCGACGAGCAGTACTTC.

The V and J genes are TRBV13 and TRBJ2-2, with D unresolved. Germline V CDR1 and CDR2: PRHDT, FYEKMQ (reference sequence). This CDR3 contains 12 residues. The V end was cut by 5 bases, the J end by 5 bases, with 6 bases between. The DNA of the CDR3 is TGTGCCAGCAGCCCCCGAACCGGGGAGCTGTTTTTT. It encodes CASSPRTGELFF.

The chain carries TRBV4-1 and TRBJ1-1; the match to TRBD1 covers 7 bases. With V trimmed by 4 bases and J by 0 bases, 8 bases remained unmatched. Germline V gene sequence: CDR1 MGHRA, CDR2 YSYEKL. The CDR3 extends over 16 amino acids. The DNA of the CDR3 is TGCGCCAGCAGCCCCTGGACAGGACAGCTGAACACTGAAGCTTTCTTT. Translated: CASSPWTGQLNTEAFF.

This clone was counted between two and nine times. The chain couples TRBV15 to TRBJ1-1; TRBD1 aligns across 7 bases. V lost 6 bases and J lost 4; bases outside the gene matches: 5. The germline gives CDR1 LNHNV, CDR2 YYDKDF (reference sequence). This CDR3 is built from 13 residues. CDR3 in DNA: TGTGCCACCAGGACAGGGAGAGGCACTGAAGCTTTCTTT. This codes for CATRTGRGTEAFF. Combining the CDR3 with reference TRBV15 and TRBJ1-1 gives the whole variable domain DAMVIQNPRYQVTQFGKPVTLSCSQTLNHNVMYWYQQKSSQAPKLLFHYYDKDFNNEADTPDNFQSRRPNTSFCFLDIRSPGLGDTAMYLCATRTGRGTEAFFGQGTRLTVV.

This clone was seen a few times. The chain combines TRBV29-1 with TRBJ1-2; D uncertain. Germline CDR1 reads SQVTM; CDR2 reads ANQGSEA. V was clipped by 7 bases and J by 5 bases, with 17 bases between them. This CDR3 region has 13 residues. CDR3: CSAASGEEYGYTF. In DNA form, the CDR3 reads TGCAGCGCCGCCTCGGGCGAGGAGTATGGCTACACCTTC. Looking up the rest from reference TRBV29-1 and TRBJ1-2 gives the full variable domain: SAVISQKPSRDICQRGTSLTIQCQVDSQVTMMFWYRQQPGQSLTLIATANQGSEATYESGFVIDKFPISRPNLTFSTLTVSNMSPEDSSIYLCSAASGEEYGYTFGSGTRLTVV.